Listed below are T cell receptor beta chains from one sample, sequenced in a study of response to subunit inactivated influenza vaccine. From the RT-PCR reads, TCRdb called clonotypes with MiXCR, one entry per CDR3 protein. The sample holds about 520,000 distinct CDR3 sequences, under 8.5% seen once. The sequenced sample was PBMCs from blood, obtained less than 25 months after vaccination. All receptors derive from a man aged 50 to 69 who received an inactivated influenza vaccine. The CDR3 runs from the conserved cysteine through the conserved F or W. Each record gives: D gene, V gene, J gene, clone size, CDR3 protein, CDR3 DNA. The D gene is left open where the match is weak. Size values are once, few and many counts, or a class for expanded clones, and some rows have none.

NA	TRBV7-9	TRBJ2-1	NA	CASSLAGLGEQFF	TGTGCCAGCAGCTTAGCGGGTCTGGGGGAGCAGTTCTTC
TRBD2	TRBV7-8	TRBJ2-5	few	CASSLTAGGETQYF	TGTGCCAGCAGCTTAACCGCGGGAGGGGAGACCCAGTACTTC
TRBD1	TRBV11-2	TRBJ2-2	many	CASSLTFSGTGGNTGELFF	TGTGCCAGCAGCTTAACATTCTCAGGGACAGGGGGTAACACCGGGGAGCTGTTTTTT
TRBD1	TRBV6-1	TRBJ1-1	NA	CASSRQGTTEAFF	TGTGCCAGCAGCAGACAGGGAACTACTGAAGCTTTCTTT
TRBD2	TRBV20-1	TRBJ2-2	few	CSARRGANTGELFF	TGCAGTGCTAGGCGGGGGGCGAACACCGGGGAGCTGTTTTTT
NA	TRBV5-6	TRBJ1-1	many	CASSFDVNTEAFF	TGTGCCAGCAGCTTCGACGTGAACACTGAAGCTTTCTTT
NA	TRBV20-1	TRBJ1-1	few	CSARIGHQNTEAFF	TGCAGTGCTAGAATAGGACACCAGAACACTGAAGCTTTCTTT
NA	TRBV5-5	TRBJ2-5	NA	CASSLGVGTEETQYF	TGTGCCAGCAGCTTGGGGGTTGGGACGGAAGAGACCCAGTACTTC
NA	TRBV9	TRBJ2-5	NA	CASSAGQPQETQYF	TGTGCCAGCAGCGCAGGACAGCCTCAAGAGACCCAGTACTTC
TRBD1	TRBV4-3	TRBJ2-7	many	CASSQARGLNYEQYF	TGCGCCAGCAGCCAAGCGAGGGGGCTAAACTACGAGCAGTACTTC
NA	TRBV6-2/TRBV6-3	TRBJ2-7	few	CASSYRGVTDYEQYF	TGTGCCAGCAGTTACAGGGGGGTAACTGACTACGAGCAGTACTTC
TRBD1	TRBV25-1	TRBJ2-2	few	CASSERQGHGNTGELFF	TGTGCCAGCAGTGAAAGACAGGGTCACGGGAACACCGGGGAGCTGTTTTTT
TRBD1	TRBV7-2	TRBJ2-7	few	CASSLDDRASSYEQYF	TGTGCCAGCAGCTTAGATGACAGGGCGTCCTCCTACGAGCAGTACTTC
NA	TRBV7-6	TRBJ1-1	few	CASSLRRGAEAFF	TGTGCCAGCAGCCTCCGAAGGGGCGCTGAAGCTTTCTTT
NA	TRBV11-2	TRBJ2-1	NA	CASSLRTVSNEQFF	TGTGCCAGCAGCTTACGGACGGTCTCCAATGAGCAGTTCTTC
TRBD2	TRBV7-3	TRBJ2-3	few	CASSPSSGSTDTQYF	TGTGCCAGCAGCCCCTCTAGCGGGAGCACAGATACGCAGTATTTT
TRBD1	TRBV12-3/TRBV12-4	TRBJ2-1	NA	CASSNIGTGGYNEQFF	TGTGCCAGCAGTAATATCGGGACAGGGGGCTACAATGAGCAGTTCTTC
TRBD2	TRBV4-3	TRBJ2-1	few	CASSQVPGTTSYNEQFF	TGCGCCAGCAGCCAAGTCCCCGGGACTACCTCCTACAATGAGCAGTTCTTC
NA	TRBV7-8	TRBJ2-6	NA	CASSFGAPGANVLTF	TGTGCCAGCAGCTTTGGGGCGCCTGGGGCCAACGTCCTGACTTTC
TRBD2	TRBV4-1	TRBJ2-7	few	CASSQGMRGARMEQYF	TGCGCCAGCAGCCAAGGAATGCGGGGGGCCAGAATGGAGCAGTACTTC
NA	TRBV7-9	TRBJ2-1	few	CASSPDRSAPLYNEQFF	TGTGCCAGCAGTCCCGACAGGTCCGCGCCACTCTACAATGAGCAGTTCTTC
NA	TRBV28	TRBJ1-2	many	CAILSGTSYGYTF	TGTGCCATTTTAAGTGGGACCTCCTATGGCTACACCTTC
NA	TRBV30	TRBJ1-2	NA	CAWQTGNGRYGYTF	TGTGCCTGGCAAACAGGGAATGGGCGCTATGGCTACACCTTC
NA	TRBV6-5	TRBJ2-5	few	CASSYRLGSQETQYF	TGTGCCAGCAGTTACAGGCTGGGCTCGCAAGAGACCCAGTACTTC
NA	TRBV4-2	TRBJ2-5	NA	CASSQGVVDEGETQYF	TGTGCCAGCAGCCAAGGGGTTGTGGACGAGGGGGAGACCCAGTACTTC
NA	TRBV4-2	TRBJ1-4	few	CASSQRTTNEKLFF	TGTGCCAGCAGCCAACGGACAACTAATGAAAAACTGTTTTTT
NA	TRBV12-3/TRBV12-4	TRBJ2-2	NA	CASCPSRGAPGVTGELFF	TGTGCCAGCTGTCCTAGTCGGGGGGCCCCGGGAGTCACCGGGGAGCTGTTTTTT
NA	TRBV12-3/TRBV12-4	TRBJ1-2	many	CASSKTANYGYTF	TGTGCCAGCAGTAAGACTGCTAACTATGGCTACACCTTC
NA	TRBV20-1	TRBJ2-1	many	CSAPQAGSSYNEQFF	TGCAGTGCCCCCCAAGCCGGGAGCTCCTACAATGAGCAGTTCTTC
NA	TRBV10-3	TRBJ2-2	few	CAISALGAGANTGELFF	TGTGCCATCAGTGCCCTTGGCGCAGGCGCGAACACCGGGGAGCTGTTTTTT
TRBD2	TRBV20-1	TRBJ2-3	few	CSAREVGADTQYF	TGCAGTGCGCGGGAGGTTGGAGCAGATACGCAGTATTTT
NA	TRBV7-6	TRBJ2-3	many	CASSSGASFSTDTQYF	TGTGCCAGCAGCTCGGGGGCCTCTTTTTCCACAGATACGCAGTATTTT
NA	TRBV28	TRBJ2-3	NA	CASRGSYGSGTDTQYF	TGTGCCAGCAGGGGCTCGTACGGGTCAGGCACAGATACGCAGTATTTT
NA	TRBV20-1	TRBJ2-4	few	CSARTEGVGAKNIQYF	TGCAGTGCTAGGACGGAGGGAGTGGGGGCCAAAAACATTCAGTACTTC
NA	TRBV6-1	TRBJ2-7	many	CASRRDFNSYEQYF	TGTGCCAGCAGGAGGGACTTCAATTCCTACGAGCAGTACTTC
NA	TRBV29-1	TRBJ2-3	many	CSVALGPTDTQYF	TGCAGCGTTGCCCTGGGCCCCACAGATACGCAGTATTTT
TRBD1	TRBV7-9	TRBJ2-5	NA	CASSLVGTGGQETQYF	TGTGCCAGCAGCTTAGTAGGGACAGGGGGTCAAGAGACCCAGTACTTC
NA	TRBV5-1	TRBJ2-5	few	CASRGPEETQYF	TGCGCCAGCAGGGGGCCAGAGGAGACCCAGTACTTC
NA	TRBV20-1	TRBJ2-3	many	CSATPFQGMFTDTQYF	TGCAGTGCTACCCCGTTTCAGGGGATGTTCACAGATACGCAGTATTTT
NA	TRBV11-2	TRBJ2-1	few	CASNLGVLEQFF	TGTGCCAGCAACCTGGGCGTTCTTGAGCAGTTCTTC
TRBD2	TRBV20-1	TRBJ2-7	many	CSATGLAHSYEQYF	TGCAGTGCCACCGGACTAGCACACTCCTACGAGCAGTACTTC
NA	TRBV20-1	TRBJ1-5	NA	CSASLAGKEQSQHF	TGCAGTGCTAGTTTGGCAGGGAAGGAACAGTCCCAGCATTTT
NA	TRBV20-1	TRBJ1-2	few	CSARDPRPPYGYTF	TGCAGTGCTAGAGATCCCCGACCTCCTTATGGCTACACCTTC
NA	TRBV29-1	TRBJ2-3	NA	CSVGWPEGSTDTQYF	TGCAGCGTTGGATGGCCGGAAGGGAGCACAGATACGCAGTATTTT
NA	TRBV4-2	TRBJ1-1	few	CASSHPRTGRGTEAFF	TGTGCCAGCAGCCACCCCAGGACCGGACGCGGGACTGAAGCTTTCTTT
NA	TRBV18	TRBJ2-1	NA	CASSAGAWNEQFF	TGTGCCAGCTCCGCCGGGGCATGGAATGAGCAGTTCTTC
NA	TRBV27	TRBJ2-7	many	CASRGGGSYEQYF	TGTGCCAGCAGAGGAGGGGGTTCCTACGAGCAGTACTTC
NA	TRBV7-2	TRBJ2-2	NA	CASSRVSLSGELFF	TGTGCCAGCAGCCGAGTATCACTTTCCGGGGAGCTGTTTTTT
TRBD1	TRBV7-3	TRBJ2-2	few	CASTKGAGDTGELFF	TGTGCCAGCACCAAGGGGGCAGGGGACACCGGGGAGCTGTTTTTT
NA	TRBV7-3	TRBJ2-1	few	CASSLLSSDPYNEQFF	TGTGCCAGCAGCTTATTGTCCAGCGATCCCTACAATGAGCAGTTCTTC